This T cell receptor (beta chain) was sequenced during a study of cytomegalovirus exposure and HLA in healthy donors. Study observations and caveats: What was likely a sequencing artifact was a cluster of highly shared sequence variants.

Germline assignment: CDR1 LNHDA and CDR2 SQIVND (reference sequence). The CDR3 extends over 13 amino acids. The ends lost 5 bases at V and 12 bases at J; junction bases unmatched: 11. PCR was performed using 60 Vbeta and 13 Jbeta primers. Profiled with immunoSEQ multiplex PCR; TCRdb holds only in-frame clones, not every one. The profile shows tens of thousands of clones, about three quarters of them singletons. With respect to this clone: Its antigen is undetermined.

Specimen: PBMCs. The receptor's source is a man in his sixties in good health and CMV-seronegative. This chain links TRBV19 with TRBJ1-1, with TRBD1 identical over 8 bases. The CDR3 DNA is TGTGCCAGTAGTGCGGCAGGGGGCCGAGTGTCTTTCTTT. This translates into CASSAAGGRVSFF.